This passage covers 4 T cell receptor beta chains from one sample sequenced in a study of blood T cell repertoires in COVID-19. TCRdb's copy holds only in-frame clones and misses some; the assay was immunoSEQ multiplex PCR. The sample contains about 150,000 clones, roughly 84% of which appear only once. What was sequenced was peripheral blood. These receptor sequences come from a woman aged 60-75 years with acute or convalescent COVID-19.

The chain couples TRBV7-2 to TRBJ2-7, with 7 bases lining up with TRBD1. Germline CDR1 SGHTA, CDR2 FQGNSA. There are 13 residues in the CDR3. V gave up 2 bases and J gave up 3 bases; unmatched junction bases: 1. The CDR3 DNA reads TGTGCCAGCAGCTTAAACAGGGGCTACGAGCAGTACTTC. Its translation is CASSLNRGYEQYF.

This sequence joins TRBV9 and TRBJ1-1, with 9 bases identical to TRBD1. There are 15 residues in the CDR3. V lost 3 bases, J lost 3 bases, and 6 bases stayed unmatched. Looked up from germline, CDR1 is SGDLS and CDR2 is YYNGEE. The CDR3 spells CASSANDRGYTEAFF. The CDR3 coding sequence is TGTGCCAGCAGCGCCAATGACAGGGGGTACACTGAAGCTTTCTTT.

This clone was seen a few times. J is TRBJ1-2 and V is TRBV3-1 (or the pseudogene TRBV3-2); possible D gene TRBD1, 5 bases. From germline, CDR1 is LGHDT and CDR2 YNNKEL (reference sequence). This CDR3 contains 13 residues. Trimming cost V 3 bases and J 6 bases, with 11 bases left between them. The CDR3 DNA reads TGTGCCAGCAGCCAGTGGCAGGGCAATGGCTACACCTTC. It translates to CASSQWQGNGYTF.

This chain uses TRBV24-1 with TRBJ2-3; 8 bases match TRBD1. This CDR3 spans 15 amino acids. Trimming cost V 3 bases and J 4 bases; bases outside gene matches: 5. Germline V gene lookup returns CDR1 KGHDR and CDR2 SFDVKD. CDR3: CATSDPGQVSDTQYF. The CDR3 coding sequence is TGTGCCACCAGTGATCCGGGACAGGTCTCAGATACGCAGTATTTT.